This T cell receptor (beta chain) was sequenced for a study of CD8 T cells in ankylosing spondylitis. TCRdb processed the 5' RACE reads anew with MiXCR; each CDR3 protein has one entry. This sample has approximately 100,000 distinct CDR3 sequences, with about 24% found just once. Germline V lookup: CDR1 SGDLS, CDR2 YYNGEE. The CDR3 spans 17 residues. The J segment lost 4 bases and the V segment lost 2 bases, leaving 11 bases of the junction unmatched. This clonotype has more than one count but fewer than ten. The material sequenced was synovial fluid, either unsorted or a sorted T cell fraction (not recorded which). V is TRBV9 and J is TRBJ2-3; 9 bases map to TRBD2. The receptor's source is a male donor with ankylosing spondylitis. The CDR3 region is CASSVLPSGKLADTQYF. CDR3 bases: TGTGCCAGCAGCGTTCTACCTAGCGGGAAGCTCGCAGATACGCAGTATTTT.